This T cell receptor beta chain was retrieved from a study of T cells after yellow fever vaccination. TCR cDNA was made by 5'RACE template switching, adding a universal primer site and UMIs. Each CDR3 protein is one row after TCRdb ran MiXCR on the 5' RACE reads. This sample has about 330,000 distinct CDR3 sequences, with around 6.8% found just once. Study-wide points: A weaker but faster secondary response was observed, peaking on day 5 versus 15. Highly abundant clonotypes carried over from the bulk population could end up in FACS-sorted repertoires as contaminants. The booster saw the reappearance of most primary-vaccination clones (nearly 98% CD4, about 90% CD8).

This clonotype was found many times. Its antigen remains unknown. The CDR3 extends over 12 amino acids. Germline lookup yields CDR1 MNHEY and CDR2 SVGAGI. Trimming stripped 6 bases from V and 0 bases from J, with 5 bases between. The source material was PBMCs, sampled more than 40 days after the first yellow fever vaccination. This chain uses TRBV6-5 with TRBJ2-5, with unresolved D. The TCR originated in a man in his late teens or twenties who received the YFV17D yellow fever vaccine. In DNA, the CDR3 is TGTGCCAGCAGGGCTTACCAAGAGACCCAGTACTTC. Its translation is CASRAYQETQYF.